The source of this TCR beta chain is a study of technical replicates of blood from a few donors. This table comes from immunoSEQ multiplex PCR, and its TCRdb copy is limited to in-frame clones, with some not included. The table includes tens of thousands of clones, approximately 93% detected once. The CDR3 is made up of 14 amino acids. The germline gives CDR1 MGHRA, CDR2 YSYEKL. V shed 3 bases and J shed 6 bases, with 15 bases lying between them. The sequence was collected from a human donor in good health. The chain is built from TRBV4-1 and TRBJ2-7; D may be TRBD2 (5 bases). What was sequenced was T cells isolated from PBMCs. CDR3 nucleotides: TGCGCCAGCAGCCAGGTGGGCCCCGGAGGCGAGCAGTACTTC. Translated: CASSQVGPGGEQYF.